Listed below are T cell receptor beta chains from one sample, sequenced in a study of T cell changes during pregnancy in multiple sclerosis. Sequencing was performed with immunoSEQ multiplex PCR; in TCRdb, only in-frame clones are kept and a portion is missing. The sample has about 77,000 clones, approximately 89% seen once. The starting material was peripheral blood, obtained before pregnancy. These receptors were collected from a female donor with multiple sclerosis, enrolled in a pregnancy study. Each CDR3 is given without its conserved first and last residue.

CDR3 protein	V gene	J gene
ASSPRQGAVYEQY	TRBV5-1	TRBJ2-7
ASSQSRVGGGPLQF	TRBV4-1	TRBJ2-1
ASSANRDTEAF	TRBV5-6	TRBJ1-1
ASKFREGQNEQY	TRBV6-5	TRBJ2-7
ATSRDDLRYNSPLH	TRBV15	TRBJ1-6
ASSPTADRGSTQY	TRBV18	TRBJ2-5
ASSLVGASGEQY	TRBV5-4	TRBJ2-7
ASSARGRANYGYT	TRBV9	TRBJ1-2
ASSAQVNTEAF	TRBV2	TRBJ1-1
ASSPGQGVYEQY	TRBV18	TRBJ2-7
ASSSLGGGLETQY	TRBV5-6	TRBJ2-5
AWSVGGGTKY	TRBV30	TRBJ2-7
ATSRDRTQGAPGNTIY	TRBV15	TRBJ1-3
AWQRRGVSTDTQY	TRBV30	TRBJ2-3
ASSLDRWNEKLF	TRBV5-6	TRBJ1-4
ASSYEQGFYNEQF	TRBV6-5	TRBJ2-1
ASSLTGQGWYGYT	TRBV5-1	TRBJ1-2
ASSPLTGLNEKLF	TRBV18	TRBJ1-4
ASSGGLTDTQY	TRBV7-2	TRBJ2-3
ASSLEQGTPLH	TRBV11-2	TRBJ1-6
ASSSLSRATQY	TRBV11-2	TRBJ2-5
ASGGDNSYEQY	TRBV11-2	TRBJ2-7
ASSEGEGRNSLGYNEQF	TRBV2	TRBJ2-1
ASSLDRQETQY	TRBV2	TRBJ2-5
ASSPIVGGMNTEAF	TRBV4-1	TRBJ1-1
ASSPGYGTQSYEQY	TRBV5-6	TRBJ2-7
ASSLSGRLAGPTGELF	TRBV27	TRBJ2-2
ASSDSSGSHNEQF	TRBV6-4	TRBJ2-1
ASREDSFSNQPQH	TRBV10-2	TRBJ1-5
ATSARSLSGDTQY	TRBV15	TRBJ2-3
ASSMGQGGDGYT	TRBV5-1	TRBJ1-2
ASSSQGYNSPLH	TRBV11-3	TRBJ1-6
ASSFGTGEAATISG	TRBV4-3	TRBJ1-1
ASSLRGQGSYEQY	TRBV5-1	TRBJ2-7
ASSSQGYTEAF	TRBV7-8	TRBJ1-1
ASSPRTVPSFTDTQY	TRBV19	TRBJ2-3
ASSLNRYSNQPQH	TRBV5-6	TRBJ1-5
ASSLGQFDPPYEQY	TRBV6-6	TRBJ2-7
ASSLKPLASGGVMNEQF	TRBV7-3	TRBJ2-1
SVGGGFSYNEQF	TRBV29-1	TRBJ2-1
ASSLSIPQSGTSQGKLF	TRBV5-1	TRBJ1-4
AWSVMDRVDGYT	TRBV30	TRBJ1-2
AISEGTGGKTDTQY	TRBV10-3	TRBJ2-3
ASSLRDLARINEQF	TRBV5-1	TRBJ2-1
ASSHNRGSSYEQY	TRBV4-2	TRBJ2-7
ASSSLTSSLSYGYT	TRBV11-2	TRBJ1-2
ASSLRTGGGKETQY	TRBV7-9	TRBJ2-5
ASSLQGGAKGNTIY	TRBV18	TRBJ1-3
ASSATGFYEQY	TRBV18	TRBJ2-7
ASSEFGGQF	TRBV25-1	TRBJ2-1
ASSLIAGAYEQY	TRBV7-3	TRBJ2-7
ASSHRPTIPGGPFANTGELF	TRBV19	TRBJ2-2
ASSSWTGIYSGELF	TRBV5-6	TRBJ2-2